These 9 T cell receptor beta chains were all obtained from the same sample, sequenced in a study of blood T cells in healthy people across ages. Combining a sample-barcoded 5' primer with a J-beta primer mix, a second PCR ran for about 7 to 11 cycles. TCRdb called the 5' RACE reads again in MiXCR, with one record for every CDR3 protein. The data show hundreds of thousands of distinct CDR3 sequences, around 54% seen once. The source material was blood. The receptors shown here come from a man in his 60s in good health.

This clonotype was found once. The chain has TRBV5-1 and TRBJ2-5; 10 bases are a match to TRBD2. The germline V gene has CDR1 SGHRS and CDR2 YFSETQ. V lost 3 bases and J lost 0; bases outside the gene matches: 5. This CDR3 region has 16 residues. The CDR3 reads CASSSLAGGDQETQYF. DNA of the CDR3: TGCGCCAGCAGCTCGTTAGCGGGGGGCGACCAAGAGACCCAGTACTTC.

The chain joins TRBV7-9 to TRBJ1-4, with 9 bases fitting TRBD1. The ends lost 6 bases at V and 7 bases at J; junction bases unmatched: 9. The CDR3 runs to 15 residues. Looked up from germline, CDR1 is SEHNR and CDR2 is FQNEAQ (reference sequence). The CDR3 DNA follows: TGTGCCAGCAGTTTCCGGACAGGGGCGGTTGAAAAACTGTTTTTT. Encoded protein: CASSFRTGAVEKLFF. Full variable domain (rest looked up from reference TRBV7-9 and TRBJ1-4): DTGVSQNPRHKITKRGQNVTFRCDPISEHNRLYWYRQTLGQGPEFLTYFQNEAQLEKSRLLSDRFSAERPKGSFSTLEIQRTEQGDSAMYLCASSFRTGAVEKLFFGSGTQLSVL.

The chain recombines TRBV25-1 with TRBJ1-4; D is ambiguous. CDR1 MGHDK and CDR2 SYGVNS come from the germline V gene. This CDR3 comprises 15 residues. V lost 4 bases and J lost 7, with 16 bases in between. For the CDR3, the DNA is TGTGCCAGCAGTGGCCCCCGGTCTTCGGGTGAAAAACTGTTTTTT. Translating gives CASSGPRSSGEKLFF.

Worth noting for this clonotype: A read error may explain this, as a much larger clone is one base away. The chain employs TRBV11-2 and TRBJ1-2, with D tentatively TRBD1 (5 bases). The ends were cut back, 6 bases at V and 4 bases at J, with 18 bases in the middle. The CDR3 is 15 residues long. Germline loops: CDR1 SGHAT, CDR2 FQNNGV. CDR3 loop: CASRPQSGTGYGYTF. The CDR3 DNA reads TGTGCCAGCAGGCCTCAGTCCGGCACAGGCTATGGCTACACCTTC.

This clonotype is a singleton in its sample. This chain links TRBV4-1 with TRBJ1-5, with D possibly TRBD1 on 5 matching bases. Germline CDR1 and CDR2: MGHRA and YSYEKL. The CDR3 has 16 amino acids. Trimming stripped 2 bases from V and 1 base from J, with 12 bases between. CDR3 region: CASSQQWTQSNQPQHF. As DNA, the CDR3 is TGCGCCAGCAGCCAACAATGGACACAGAGCAATCAGCCCCAGCATTTT.

This clonotype came up a few times. The V gene is TRBV7-2, the J gene TRBJ2-1, with 9 bases fitting TRBD2. Germline trimming cut 5 bases from V and 5 bases from J; bases unmatched to any gene: 10. The CDR3 length is 16 residues. CDR1 and CDR2 (germline): SGHTA, FQGNSA. CDR3 sequence: CASSQGLAGVDNEQFF. The CDR3 nucleotides are TGTGCCAGCAGCCAGGGACTAGCTGGGGTGGACAATGAGCAGTTCTTC.

The V call is TRBV5-1, the J call TRBJ1-2; 10 nucleotides agree with TRBD1. Germline assignment: CDR1 SGHRS and CDR2 YFSETQ. This CDR3 has 13 residues. The trim removed 5 bases at V and 8 bases at J, leaving 6 bases unmatched. The CDR3 sequence is CASRGTGDGGYTF. CDR3 sequence (DNA): TGCGCCAGCAGGGGGACAGGGGATGGAGGCTACACCTTC.

This clonotype was seen only a few times. The chain employs TRBV5-1 and TRBJ2-6; 7 nucleotides agree with TRBD1. Germline assignment: CDR1 SGHRS and CDR2 YFSETQ. The CDR3 covers 16 residues. The ends lost 1 base at V and 4 bases at J; junction bases unmatched: 5. In nucleotides, the CDR3 is TGCGCCAGCAGCTTGTTCACAGGGGTAGGGGCCAACGTCCTGACTTTC. Amino acid sequence: CASSLFTGVGANVLTF.

The chain uses TRBV24-1 and TRBJ1-2; D is possibly TRBD1 (6 bases). CDR1 and CDR2 (germline): KGHDR, SFDVKD. Trimming stripped 5 bases from V and 5 bases from J, with 8 bases between. CDR3 size: 12 residues. The chain's CDR3 is CATSGTGYGYTF. The CDR3 coding sequence is TGTGCCACCAGTGGAACAGGGTATGGCTACACCTTC.